This TCR beta chain originates from a study of T cells in Graves' hyperthyroidism and ophthalmopathy. Study findings and constraints: Also found in blood were most expanded thyroid clonotypes above 0.001.

This clonotype was seen at least ten times. Its antigen is undetermined. The germline gives CDR1 SGHAT, CDR2 FQNNGV. Trimming removed 5 bases from V and 10 bases from J, with 14 bases in between. The CDR3 has 12 residues. Amplified regions were TCR beta CDR3 sequences from RNA transcripts. The HTBI primer set served for first-round RT-PCR of the TCR CDR3. TCRdb analysed the multiplex PCR reads with MiXCR anew, one entry per CDR3 protein. The sample comprises roughly 300,000 distinct CDR3 sequences, over 20% of which are singletons, and roughly 52% rests with the top ten. The receptor was isolated from a woman aged 50 to 60 with Graves' hyperthyroidism. The V call is TRBV11-2, the J call TRBJ1-1; D perhaps matches TRBD1 (5 bases). Sequencing was performed on blood. The CDR3 nucleotides read TGTGCCAGCAGCCAAACCCAGGGTTCAGCTTTCTTT. It encodes CASSQTQGSAFF.